The table lists the clone carrying this TCR beta chain with a few counts. The target antigen is unknown. Germline V lookup: CDR1 DFQATT, CDR2 SNEGSKA (reference sequence). The CDR3 sequence is 11 residues long. Trimming stripped 5 bases from V and 6 bases from J, with 11 bases between. This sample was included in a study of T cells after yellow fever vaccination. The study's findings and limits: Just a small share of clonotypes turned up in the CD4 compartment as well as the CD8 compartment.

A process of 5'RACE template switching, which added a universal primer site and UMIs, was used to make TCR cDNA. One entry per CDR3 protein, called by TCRdb with MiXCR from the 5' RACE reads. The sample lists 320,000 or so distinct CDR3 sequences; 8.1% were seen once. The starting material was PBMCs, obtained approximately 40 days after the first yellow fever vaccination. This sequence joins TRBV20-1 and TRBJ2-7; D is perhaps TRBD1 or TRBD2 (6 bases each). The receptor comes from a man between 18 and 29 years old who received the YFV17D yellow fever vaccine. The CDR3 sequence is CSAVGGIEQYF. DNA for the CDR3: TGCAGTGCTGTCGGGGGCATCGAGCAGTACTTC.